This is a list of T cell receptor beta chains from one sample in a study of cytomegalovirus exposure and HLA in healthy donors. TCRdb's copy holds only in-frame clones and misses some; the assay was immunoSEQ multiplex PCR. The profile shows fewer than 70,000 clones, around 90% of them singletons. Material: PBMCs. The receptors here all came from a man aged 18 to 30 in good health and CMV-seronegative. CDR3s include the opening cysteine and the closing phenylalanine or tryptophan. D genes are given only for firm matches. Size is stated for part of the rows, as once, few or many counts, or as a class when the clone is expanded.

>TRBV11-3|TRBD2|TRBJ2-1|NA|15
CASSFTGEGWDEQFF
TGTGCCAGCAGCTTCACGGGGGAGGGTTGGGATGAGCAGTTCTTC
>TRBV27|NA|TRBJ1-2|NA|17
CASSFIPRRAGGDGYTF
TGTGCCAGCAGTTTTATTCCGCGGCGAGCGGGGGGAGATGGCTACACCTTC
>TRBV12-5|TRBD2|TRBJ2-7|once|17
CASGLDQDSGSSYEQYF
TGTGCTAGTGGTTTGGATCAAGATAGCGGGAGCTCCTACGAGCAGTACTTC
>TRBV29-1|TRBD1|TRBJ2-5|once|13
CSVPGTAQETQYF
TGCAGCGTTCCCGGGACAGCTCAAGAGACCCAGTACTTC
>TRBV18|NA|TRBJ1-1|NA|14
CASSPQGGNTEAFF
TGTGCCAGCTCACCACAGGGAGGAAACACTGAAGCTTTCTTT
>TRBV13|NA|TRBJ2-3|NA|15
CASSPGAGFTDTQYF
TGTGCCAGCAGCCCTGGGGCCGGCTTCACAGATACGCAGTATTTT
>TRBV9|TRBD2|TRBJ2-5|NA|16
CASSSFTSGSVKTQYF
TGTGCCAGCAGCTCTTTCACTAGCGGGAGTGTAAAGACCCAGTACTTC
>TRBV6-5|NA|TRBJ1-2|NA|14
CASSYSIGVYGYTF
TGTGCCAGCAGTTACTCGATAGGGGTCTATGGCTACACCTTC
>TRBV5-4|TRBD1|TRBJ1-1|once|16
CASLSRDRGLVAEAFF
TGTGCCAGCCTGTCCCGGGACAGGGGGCTGGTGGCTGAAGCTTTCTTT
>TRBV5-1|TRBD2|TRBJ2-1|NA|15
CASSVTGGAYNEQFF
TGCGCCAGCAGTGTGACGGGAGGAGCCTACAATGAGCAGTTCTTC
>TRBV11-2|TRBD1|TRBJ1-3|NA|14
CASRRQGSGNTIYF
TGTGCCAGCAGAAGACAGGGCTCTGGAAACACCATATATTTT
>TRBV21-1|NA|TRBJ2-3|NA|21
CASSNTVDPSPGLKDTDTQYF
TGTGCCAGCAGCAATACGGTGGATCCCTCGCCGGGACTCAAAGACACAGATACGCAGTATTTT
>TRBV2|TRBD2|TRBJ2-2|NA|15
CASSGLAEHTGELFF
TGTGCCAGCAGTGGGCTAGCGGAGCACACCGGGGAGCTGTTTTTT
>TRBV27|NA|TRBJ2-7|NA|16
CASSLSGQGSSYEQYF
TGTGCCAGCAGTTTATCGGGGCAGGGGTCGTCCTACGAGCAGTACTTC
>TRBV6-5|TRBD1|TRBJ1-1|NA|16
CASSYTGGWANTEAFF
TGTGCCAGCAGTTACACAGGGGGCTGGGCGAACACTGAAGCTTTCTTT
>TRBV6-1|TRBD1|TRBJ2-7|NA|14
CASSPWDRAYEQYF
TGTGCCAGCAGTCCTTGGGACAGGGCCTACGAGCAGTACTTC
>TRBV5-1|NA|TRBJ1-3|once|16
CASSLAEPSSGNTIYF
TGCGCCAGCAGCTTGGCCGAGCCGTCCTCTGGAAACACCATATATTTT
>TRBV5-8|NA|TRBJ2-7|NA|16
CASSFLVSGPSYEQYF
TGTGCCAGCAGCTTCCTGGTTAGCGGCCCATCCTACGAGCAGTACTTC
>TRBV7-8|NA|TRBJ2-7|NA|12
CASSQTRLEQYF
TGTGCCAGCAGCCAAACTCGGTTGGAGCAGTACTTC
>TRBV6-8|NA|TRBJ2-7|NA|15
CASNQNPPSSYEQYF
TGTGCCAGCAATCAAAACCCGCCGAGCTCCTACGAGCAGTACTTC
>TRBV20-1|NA|TRBJ2-7|NA|11
CSEGRVYEQYF
TGCAGTGAGGGCAGGGTCTACGAGCAGTACTTC
>TRBV28|NA|TRBJ2-1|NA|14
CAGRGRGTYNEQFF
TGTGCCGGGAGGGGCAGGGGAACCTACAATGAGCAGTTCTTC
>TRBV9|NA|TRBJ1-3|NA|17
CASSVGARPPSGNTIYF
TGTGCCAGCAGCGTAGGAGCGAGACCCCCCTCTGGAAACACCATATATTTT
>TRBV7-9|NA|TRBJ1-4|NA|11
CASGPGEKLFF
TGTGCCAGCGGGCCAGGGGAAAAACTGTTTTTT
>TRBV25-1|TRBD1|TRBJ2-1|NA|15
CASSETGQGTHEQFF
TGTGCCAGCAGTGAAACGGGACAGGGAACCCATGAGCAGTTCTTC
>TRBV25-1|NA|TRBJ2-1|NA|16
CASSASETILYNEQFF
TGTGCCAGCAGTGCCTCGGAGACCATCCTCTACAATGAGCAGTTCTTC